The T cell receptor beta chain described here comes from a study of T cell responses to AZD1222 COVID-19 vaccine. Study conclusions and caveats: Samples come after the peak T cell response, not at day 14. At baseline, just 5 or 6 AZD1222 recipients tested seropositive. In the spike-specific TCR repertoire, nearly half reportedly target unmutated variant regions.

To note about this clone: Its antigen is undetermined.

Sequencing was performed with immunoSEQ multiplex PCR; in TCRdb, only in-frame clones are kept and a portion is missing. The sample records about 220,000 clones, 85% to 95% being singletons. The material was peripheral blood, obtained on day 0 of MenACWY control vaccination. The source of this sequence is an adult in good health.

The CDR3 loop is CASSTGQGSSPLHF. The CDR3 region has the DNA TGTGCCAGCAGCACCGGACAGGGAAGCTCACCCCTCCACTTT. The chain uses TRBV3-1 (or the pseudogene TRBV3-2) and TRBJ1-6; 8 positions match TRBD1. Germline CDR1 reads LGHDT; CDR2 reads YNNKEL (reference sequence). The CDR3 length is 14 residues. The V gene end was trimmed by 5 bases and the J gene end by 10 bases; junction bases not matched to a gene: 7.